This record concerns one T cell receptor (beta chain) sequence. The data are from a study of blood T cell repertoires in COVID-19. Background on the study: COVID-19 samples collected from the United States, Italy and Spain covered acute and convalescent phases. PBMCs, B-cell-depleted T cells, or T cells provided the cDNA or gDNA that made up the material.

In the original processing: Reference gene primer amplification gave estimated nucleated cell counts. Sequenced by immunoSEQ multiplex PCR; TCRdb stores in-frame clones only, minus some. V and J calls and clone size are those listed in that table; D and trimming were worked out from the DNA. The sample lists about 440,000 clones; more than 85% were seen once. Trimming cost V 2 bases and J 6 bases, with 14 bases left between them. CDR3 length: 15 amino acids. Germline V CDR1 and CDR2: MNHEY, SMNVEV (reference sequence). J is TRBJ1-5 and V is TRBV27; a possible D gene is TRBD1 (6 bases). The clonotype originates from a woman under 40 with acute or convalescent COVID-19. The sequenced sample was peripheral blood. The CDR3 loop is CASSLGGAFSQPQHF. The CDR3 nucleotides are TGTGCCAGCAGTTTAGGGGGGGCGTTCAGTCAGCCCCAGCATTTT.